The present entry profiles one T cell receptor (beta chain) with its context. Antigen specificity is unknown. This sample was included in a study of cytomegalovirus exposure and HLA in healthy donors. Notes on the study in general: Researchers counted over 150 TCR beta chains as cytomegalovirus-associated. In vitro assays verified that three CMV-associated chains recognized CMV antigens specifically.

The trim removed 3 bases at V and 2 bases at J, leaving 0 bases unmatched. The CDR3 loop spans 15 amino acids. Germline CDR1 and CDR2: MRHNA and SNTAGT. The table came from immunoSEQ multiplex PCR; TCRdb's copy has only in-frame clones and leaves some out. The profile shows some 180,000 clones, approximately 78% of them singletons. Sequencing input: PBMCs. The receptor's source is a woman aged 25-40 years in good health and CMV-seronegative. The V gene is TRBV6-4, the J gene TRBJ2-5, with 13 positions matching TRBD2. The CDR3: CASSELAGGQETQYF. DNA for the CDR3: TGTGCCAGCAGTGAACTAGCGGGGGGGCAAGAGACCCAGTACTTC.